The rows below give T cell receptor beta chains drawn from one sample of a study of memory CD4+ T cells and cytomegalovirus serostatus. Generated by immunoSEQ multiplex PCR, the TCRdb table keeps only in-frame clones and is missing some. Of some 41,000 clones listed, about four fifths are singletons. Sequencing used memory CD4+ T cells from blood. These receptors originate from an adult in good health and CMV-seronegative. CDR3s include the opening cysteine and the closing phenylalanine or tryptophan. A D gene is named only where the DNA matches it firmly. Size is omitted from some rows. Given values are once, few, many or a class for expanded clones.

j_call v_call clone_size d_call cdr3_aa cdr3_nt
TRBJ2-1 TRBV2 - - CASRWDGNNEQFF TGTGCCAGCAGATGGGACGGTAACAATGAGCAGTTCTTC
TRBJ2-6 TRBV7-2 - - CASSERTVGFSGANVLTF TGTGCCAGCAGCGAGAGGACAGTAGGTTTCTCTGGGGCCAACGTCCTGACTTTC
TRBJ2-3 TRBV5-4 few TRBD2 CASSSTAPGGRVDTQYF TGTGCCAGCAGCTCGACAGCCCCGGGGGGGCGGGTTGATACGCAGTATTTT
TRBJ2-6 TRBV19 - TRBD1 CASRRGQTFSGANVLTF TGTGCCAGTAGGAGGGGACAGACATTCTCTGGGGCCAACGTCCTGACTTTC
TRBJ1-2 TRBV10-3 - - CAISESSARALGYTF TGTGCCATCAGTGAGTCGAGTGCGAGGGCATTGGGCTACACCTTC
TRBJ2-5 TRBV2 - TRBD1 CASGRGQGGETQYF TGTGCCAGCGGAAGGGGGCAAGGGGGAGAGACCCAGTACTTC
TRBJ2-1 TRBV13 few TRBD2 CASSPGTSRNNEQFF TGTGCCAGCAGCCCCGGGACTAGTCGTAACAATGAGCAGTTCTTC
TRBJ2-7 TRBV5-1 - TRBD2 CASSWTSGRSSSYEQYF TGCGCCAGCAGCTGGACTAGCGGGCGATCGAGCTCCTACGAGCAGTACTTC
TRBJ1-1 TRBV30 few TRBD1 CAWSGDRALAFF TGTGCCTGGAGTGGAGACAGGGCTCTGGCTTTCTTT
TRBJ2-3 TRBV29-1 - - CSVEEVSTDTQYF TGCAGCGTTGAGGAGGTCAGCACAGATACGCAGTATTTT
TRBJ2-7 TRBV7-9 - TRBD2 CASSLDGGARDEQYF TGTGCCAGCAGCTTAGACGGGGGGGCGCGAGACGAGCAGTACTTC
TRBJ1-6 TRBV7-9 few - CASSSPREGSPLHF TGTGCCAGCAGCTCGCCCCGAGAGGGCTCGCCCCTCCACTTT
TRBJ1-2 TRBV7-9 few - CATQGAANYGYTF TGTGCCACCCAGGGAGCAGCTAACTATGGCTACACCTTC
TRBJ2-2 TRBV5-4 - TRBD2 CASSSGTRYGELFF TGTGCCAGCAGCTCCGGGACTAGATACGGGGAGCTGTTTTTT
TRBJ2-2 TRBV6-4 - - CASSDNLQSGELFF TGTGCCAGCAGTGACAATTTACAGTCCGGGGAGCTGTTTTTT
TRBJ1-5 TRBV19 - TRBD1 CASSATTGGGGVAQHF TGTGCCAGTAGTGCAACGACAGGGGGTGGGGGTGTAGCCCAGCATTTT
TRBJ1-3 TRBV4-1 - - CASSWGPGVHSGNTIYF TGCGCCAGCAGCTGGGGGCCAGGGGTCCACTCTGGAAACACCATATATTTT
TRBJ2-7 TRBV5-1 - - CASSLTISPNEQYF TGCGCCAGCAGCTTGACCATTAGTCCGAACGAGCAGTACTTC
TRBJ2-7 TRBV27 once - CASSLNRNSYEQYF TGTGCCAGCAGTTTAAACCGCAACTCCTACGAGCAGTACTTC
TRBJ1-2 TRBV6-1 - - CASRNPHGQLYTF TGTGCCAGCAGGAACCCCCATGGACAGCTCTACACCTTC
TRBJ2-5 TRBV2 - - CASSELGETQYF TGTGCCAGCAGTGAACTGGGAGAGACCCAGTACTTC
TRBJ2-7 TRBV19 once TRBD1 CASSEQGRFYEQYF TGTGCCAGTAGTGAACAGGGGCGATTTTACGAGCAGTACTTC